This record covers a single TCR beta chain. V lost 6 bases to trimming and J lost 7 bases, with 15 bases between them. Germline CDR1 and CDR2: MDHEN and SYDVKM. CDR3 length: 13 residues. This record belongs to a study of shared clonotypes between healthy human individuals. The table came from immunoSEQ multiplex PCR; TCRdb's copy has only in-frame clones and leaves some out. The sample lists about 2.3 million clones; over 90% were seen once. The chain couples TRBV28 to TRBJ2-5, with D perhaps matching TRBD1 or TRBD2 (5 bases each). The clonotype was recovered from a man aged 18 to 29 in good health. Some clones in this sample may be carry-over from other donors' samples. What was sequenced was naive CD4+ T cells from PBMCs. Described subset: CD45RA+ positively selected. CDR3 sequence reads: CASSRPRGRTQYF. Written as DNA, the CDR3 is TGTGCCAGCAGCCGCCCTCGGGGCCGGACCCAGTACTTC. The entire variable domain, with the rest obtained from reference TRBV28 and TRBJ2-5, is as follows: DVKVTQSSRYLVKRTGEKVFLECVQDMDHENMFWYRQDPGLGLRLIYFSYDVKMKEKGDIPEGYSVSREKKERFSLILESASTNQTSMYLCASSRPRGRTQYFGPGTRLLVL.